Following are 29 T cell receptor beta chains from one sample sequenced in a study of follicular helper T cells after annual influenza vaccination. Clones were sequenced by immunoSEQ multiplex PCR, and TCRdb holds only the in-frame ones, with some missing. The data contain over 4,500 clones, 82% of them seen just once; the ten biggest clones take up around 2%. As for time point: 2015-2016 season, pre-vaccination. The input for sequencing was CXCR5+ CD38- circulating T follicular helper cells from blood, taken on the day of influenza vaccination. Subset in this sample: circulating Tfh, non-naive CD4+CXCR5+PD-1+ (ICOS+CD38+ or ICOS-CD38-). Receptors were obtained from an adult who received the influenza vaccine.

This chain links TRBV15 with TRBJ2-7; possibly TRBD1 for D (6 bases). CDR1 is LNHNV, CDR2 YYDKDF, per germline (reference sequence). The CDR3 covers 15 residues. V was cut by 0 bases and J by 3 bases, with 12 bases left in between. The CDR3 DNA sequence: TGTGCCACCAGCAGAGAAACAGGGCGTAACTACGAGCAGTACTTC. This encodes CATSRETGRNYEQYF. Together with reference TRBV15 and TRBJ2-7, the CDR3 gives the full variable domain: DAMVIQNPRYQVTQFGKPVTLSCSQTLNHNVMYWYQQKSSQAPKLLFHYYDKDFNNEADTPDNFQSRRPNTSFCFLDIRSPGLGDTAMYLCATSRETGRNYEQYFGPGTRLTVT.

The chain couples TRBV6-5 to TRBJ1-1, with D possibly TRBD1 on 5 matching bases. Germline CDR1 MNHEY, CDR2 SVGAGI. V lost 2 bases and J 0 bases, leaving 10 bases between the germline ends. The CDR3 contains 15 residues. CDR3 protein: CASSYGRQLNTEAFF. Written as DNA, the CDR3 is TGTGCCAGCAGTTACGGTCGACAGCTGAACACTGAAGCTTTCTTT.

The V and J genes are TRBV14 and TRBJ1-2, with unresolved D. The V end was cut by 6 bases, the J end by 3 bases, with 2 bases between. The CDR3 contains 10 residues. Germline CDR1 SGHDN, CDR2 FVKESK. CDR3 DNA sequence: TGTGCCAGCAGGGACTATGGCTACACCTTC. As protein: CASRDYGYTF.

CDR3 DNA sequence: TGTGCCAGCAGTAACGAGCGGGGGGGAGAGACCCAGTACTTC. Its protein is CASSNERGGETQYF. The genes are TRBV2 and TRBJ2-5; 10 positions match TRBD2. With V trimmed by 5 bases and J by 4 bases, 4 bases remained unmatched. Germline V CDR1 and CDR2: SNHLY, FYNNEI. The CDR3 totals 14 residues.

Only a few counts were recorded for this clone. Here the CDR3 reads CASSPQGEPLHF. The CDR3 nucleotides read TGTGCCAGCAGTCCACAGGGAGAACCCCTCCACTTT. The chain employs TRBV27 and TRBJ1-6; D may be TRBD1 (6 bases). The CDR3 has 12 residues. V lost 5 bases, J lost 12 bases, and 11 bases lay in between. CDR1 and CDR2 from the germline V gene are MNHEY and SMNVEV (reference sequence).

The J gene is TRBJ2-1, the V gene TRBV11-3; D is ambiguous. CDR1 and CDR2 (germline): SGHNT, YENEEA. V gave up 5 bases and J gave up 8 bases, with 7 bases separating them. The CDR3 totals 11 residues. The CDR3 bases are TGTGCCAGCAGCCCTGACTATGAGCAGTTCTTC. Translation gives CASSPDYEQFF.

The genes are TRBV19 and TRBJ1-2; TRBD1 matches 7 bases. The CDR3 runs 17 residues. Germline V gene lookup returns CDR1 LNHDA and CDR2 SQIVND (reference sequence). The ends lost 7 bases at V and 7 bases at J; junction bases unmatched: 21. CDR3 protein: CASNDAGGSLSSGGYTF. The CDR3, as DNA: TGTGCCAGTAACGACGCAGGGGGAAGTTTAAGTTCGGGTGGCTACACCTTC.

The J gene is TRBJ1-5, the V gene TRBV19; 8 nucleotides align to TRBD1. Looked up from germline, CDR1 is LNHDA and CDR2 is SQIVND (reference sequence). CDR3 length: 15 amino acids. Trimming cost V 6 bases and J 3 bases; bases outside gene matches: 7. As DNA, the CDR3 is TGTGCCAGTAGAACTCGGACAGGGTACAATCAGCCCCAGCATTTT. It yields the protein CASRTRTGYNQPQHF. The variable domain in full, completed from reference TRBV19 and TRBJ1-5, reads DGGITQSPKYLFRKEGQNVTLSCEQNLNHDAMYWYRQDPGQGLRLIYYSQIVNDFQKGDIAEGYSVSREKKESFPLTVTSAQKNPTAFYLCASRTRTGYNQPQHFGDGTRLSIL.

This chain uses TRBV7-9 with TRBJ2-1; TRBD2 aligns across 8 bases. V gave up 0 bases and J gave up 6 bases; unmatched junction bases: 10. CDR1 is SEHNR and CDR2 is FQNEAQ in the germline V gene (reference sequence). The length of the CDR3 is 17 residues. The DNA of the CDR3 is TGTGCCAGCAGCTTAGCTCGGGCGGGACTAGTGGGCAATGAGCAGTTCTTC. Translating gives CASSLARAGLVGNEQFF.

The V and J genes are TRBV9 and TRBJ2-1; the match to TRBD2 covers 11 bases. CDR1 and CDR2 from the germline V gene are SGDLS and YYNGEE. The CDR3 has 17 amino acids. Unmatched junction bases numbered 6, after V lost 4 bases and J lost 0 bases. The DNA for the CDR3 is TGTGCCAGCAGCCCGAGTAGCGGGGGGGCCTCCTACAATGAGCAGTTCTTC. The encoded protein is CASSPSSGGASYNEQFF.

The V gene is TRBV7-9, the J gene TRBJ2-5, with TRBD1 matching 7 bases. V trimming: 5 bases; J trimming: 5 bases; junction bases outside the gene matches: 14. In germline, CDR1 is SEHNR, CDR2 FQNEAQ (reference sequence). This CDR3 spans 16 amino acids. CDR3 sequence: CASSRRDSLHGETQYF. As DNA, the CDR3 is TGTGCCAGCAGCCGTCGGGACAGTCTTCATGGGGAGACCCAGTACTTC.

This chain joins TRBV5-4 and TRBJ2-7; perhaps TRBD2 as D (7 bases). Between the trimmed V and J ends, which lost 4 bases and 6 bases, there was a span of 20 bases. The CDR3 has 15 amino acids. CDR1 SGHNT and CDR2 YYREEE come from the germline V gene (reference sequence). Here the CDR3 reads CASSPWGAGTIEQYF. The CDR3 nucleotides are TGTGCCAGCAGCCCCTGGGGAGCGGGGACAATCGAGCAGTACTTC.

The V gene is TRBV19, the J gene TRBJ1-2; the match to TRBD1 covers 8 bases. Germline loops: CDR1 LNHDA, CDR2 SQIVND (reference sequence). V lost 9 bases, J lost 4 bases, and 13 bases stayed unmatched. The CDR3 runs to 15 residues. The CDR3 sequence is CASQYSGGASYGYTF. In DNA, the CDR3 is TGTGCCAGCCAATACTCAGGGGGCGCGAGCTATGGCTACACCTTC.

The chain is built from TRBV7-3 and TRBJ2-2; D may be TRBD1 or TRBD2 (5 bases each). V lost 5 bases and J 5 bases, leaving 21 bases between the germline ends. The CDR3 runs 17 residues. In germline, CDR1 is SGHTA, CDR2 FQGTGA. The CDR3 bases are TGTGCCAGCAGCCGCAGGTTGGGGACGAAGGAGACCGGGGAGCTGTTTTTT. It specifies CASSRRLGTKETGELFF.

Comment on this clone: This same CDR3 is encoded by further DNA sequences in the sample. The chain combines TRBV10-3 with TRBJ1-1, with no clear D. The CDR3 is made up of 13 amino acids. Germline CDR1 ENHRY, CDR2 SYGVKD. Trimming took 2 bases from V and 1 from J, leaving 5 bases between them. The CDR3 region is CAISEGGNTEAFF. The CDR3 DNA reads TGTGCCATCAGTGAGGGCGGGAACACTGAAGCTTTCTTT.

The chain has TRBV6-6 and TRBJ1-2, with D possibly being TRBD1 (6 bases). The CDR3 is made up of 15 amino acids. CDR1 is MNHNY and CDR2 is SVGAGI in the germline V gene (reference sequence). V was pared by 2 bases and J by 5 bases, with 15 bases between. The CDR3 nucleotides read TGTGCCAGCAGTTACAACGGGGGCGCGAATTATGGCTACACCTTC. Its translation is CASSYNGGANYGYTF.

The genes are TRBV18 and TRBJ2-1, with D maybe TRBD2 (6 bases). V lost 6 bases, J lost 5 bases, and 11 bases lay in between. Germline V gene data show CDR1 as KGHSH and CDR2 as LQKENI. This CDR3 comprises 13 residues. CDR3 protein: CASSPGSNNEQFF. In DNA, the CDR3 is TGTGCCAGCTCCCCCGGGAGTAACAATGAGCAGTTCTTC.

The CDR3 protein is CASSLGGATDTQYF. The CDR3 region has the DNA TGTGCCAGCAGCTTGGGGGGGGCCACAGATACGCAGTATTTT. This rearrangement joins TRBV5-5 to TRBJ2-3; either TRBD1 or TRBD2 may fit D (6 bases each). Per the germline V gene, CDR1 is SGHKS and CDR2 is YYEKEE (reference sequence). The CDR3 is 14 residues long. The germline V and J ends were trimmed by 0 bases and 2 bases, with 7 bases remaining between them.

This rearrangement joins TRBV15 to TRBJ1-2, with D maybe TRBD1 (5 bases). V gave up 7 bases and J gave up 6 bases, with 18 bases separating them. CDR1 is LNHNV and CDR2 is YYDKDF in the germline V gene (reference sequence). This CDR3 is built from 14 residues. The CDR3 sequence: CATTRAEGRDGYTF. CDR3 sequence (DNA): TGTGCCACCACCCGGGCCGAGGGGAGGGATGGCTACACCTTC.

The chain carries TRBV19 and TRBJ2-2; TRBD2 agrees at 8 bases. In germline, CDR1 is LNHDA, CDR2 SQIVND (reference sequence). CDR3 size: 14 residues. After removal of 7 bases from V and 0 bases from J, the junction contained 1 base not matched to a gene. CDR3 nucleotides: TGTGCCAGTACACTAGCGGCGAACACCGGGGAGCTGTTTTTT. It encodes CASTLAANTGELFF.

The V gene is TRBV9, the J gene TRBJ1-2; D not certain. The V and J ends lost 0 bases and 2 bases respectively, with 14 bases between them. The germline V gene has CDR1 SGDLS and CDR2 YYNGEE. The CDR3 length is 16 residues. CDR3 coding DNA: TGTGCCAGCAGCGTAGGAGTTGCGAGCCTCAACTATGGCTACACCTTC. Translating gives CASSVGVASLNYGYTF. The whole variable domain, remainder taken from reference TRBV9 and TRBJ1-2, is DSGVTQTPKHLITATGQRVTLRCSPRSGDLSVYWYQQSLDQGLQFLIQYYNGEERAKGNILERFSAQQFPDLHSELNLSSLELGDSALYFCASSVGVASLNYGYTFGSGTRLTVV.

V gene TRBV9 combines with J gene TRBJ2-7; 11 bases fit TRBD2. CDR1 and CDR2 from the germline V gene are SGDLS and YYNGEE. V dropped 0 bases and J dropped 3; count of bases not matched to a gene: 8. The CDR3 covers 17 residues. CDR3 sequence reads: CASSVGLGTSGIYEQYF. In DNA form, the CDR3 reads TGTGCCAGCAGCGTAGGGCTCGGGACTAGCGGAATCTACGAGCAGTACTTC.

The chain joins TRBV6-1 to TRBJ1-2, with 7 nucleotides matching TRBD1. Germline V gene data show CDR1 as MNHNS and CDR2 as SASEGT. The CDR3 has 15 amino acids. Trimming took 6 bases from V and 3 from J; bases not matched to a gene: 10. CDR3 region: CASRRTGLRHYGYTF. The CDR3, as DNA: TGTGCCAGCAGGCGGACAGGCCTCAGACACTATGGCTACACCTTC.

This chain uses TRBV10-3 with TRBJ2-7, with a tentative D call TRBD2 (5 bases). The CDR3 is made up of 13 amino acids. Trimming removed 6 bases at V and 3 bases at J, with 12 bases between. Germline CDR1 is ENHRY and CDR2 is SYGVKD. The CDR3 sequence: CAIRDLLNYEQYF. DNA for the CDR3: TGTGCCATCAGGGACTTACTCAACTACGAGCAGTACTTC.

The genes are TRBV9 and TRBJ1-6; the match to TRBD1 covers 8 bases. With V trimmed by 8 bases and J by 0 bases, 10 bases remained unmatched. Germline CDR1 is SGDLS and CDR2 is YYNGEE. The CDR3 consists of 17 residues. The CDR3 is CARIGQGGSSYNSPLHF. The CDR3 DNA follows: TGTGCCAGGATCGGACAGGGAGGGAGCTCCTATAATTCACCCCTCCACTTT.

This chain connects TRBV2 to TRBJ1-5; TRBD1 matches at 8 bases. Germline CDR1 SNHLY, CDR2 FYNNEI. CDR3 length: 14 amino acids. V lost 7 bases to trimming and J lost 12 bases; unmatched junction nucleotides: 14. The CDR3 loop reads CASTQDRGLRNQHF. The CDR3 nucleotides are TGTGCCAGCACCCAAGACAGGGGTTTAAGAAACCAGCATTTT.

Only a few counts were recorded for this clone. This chain connects TRBV18 to TRBJ1-6; 7 bases match TRBD1. The ends lost 3 bases at V and 9 bases at J; junction bases unmatched: 8. The CDR3 loop spans 15 amino acids. The germline V gene has CDR1 KGHSH and CDR2 LQKENI. The CDR3 loop is CASSPEQGVASPLHF. The CDR3 nucleotides are TGTGCCAGCTCACCGGAGCAGGGGGTGGCTTCACCCCTCCACTTT.

V gene TRBV7-2 combines with J gene TRBJ2-6; possibly TRBD2 for D (6 bases). The CDR3 covers 15 residues. CDR1 and CDR2 (germline): SGHTA, FQGNSA. V lost 7 bases, J lost 2 bases, and 12 bases lay in between. The CDR3 DNA reads TGTGCCAGCAACCTAGGAGGGACTGGGGCCAACGTCCTGACTTTC. Its protein product is CASNLGGTGANVLTF.

V is TRBV10-3 and J is TRBJ1-4; 7 positions agree with TRBD1. Germline V lookup: CDR1 ENHRY, CDR2 SYGVKD. The CDR3 is made up of 14 amino acids. V shed 10 bases, J shed 3 bases, and the junction held 8 bases outside the gene matches. CDR3 in amino acids: CASKTGTANEKLFF. CDR3 bases: TGTGCCAGCAAAACCGGGACAGCTAATGAAAAACTGTTTTTT.